These 6 T cell receptor beta chains were all obtained from the same sample, sequenced in a study of shared clonotypes between healthy human individuals. Sequencing was performed with immunoSEQ multiplex PCR; in TCRdb, only in-frame clones are kept and a portion is missing. The sample carries around 2,100,000 clones, just under 95% recorded once. CD45RO-negative, CCR7-selected cells formed the naive CD8 fraction, which excluded terminally differentiated effector memory CD45RA+ cells. The sample was naive CD8+ T cells sorted from blood. The receptors shown here come from a man aged 18 to 29 in good health.

V and J are TRBV10-3 and TRBJ2-7, with TRBD1 identical over 7 bases. The germline V gene has CDR1 ENHRY and CDR2 SYGVKD. J gave up 2 bases and V 5 bases, and 6 bases lay outside the gene matches. CDR3 length: 14 amino acids. The DNA of the CDR3 is TGTGCCATCAGTCCCGGGACAGATCCCTACGAGCAGTACTTC. It codes for CAISPGTDPYEQYF.

This rearrangement joins TRBV5-1 to TRBJ1-1, with no clear D. Trimming shortened V by 0 bases and J by 0 bases, and 6 bases separated the two germline ends. CDR1 is SGHRS and CDR2 is YFSETQ in the germline V gene. The CDR3 has 14 amino acids. The CDR3 loop is CASSLAAMNTEAFF. The CDR3 nucleotides read TGCGCCAGCAGCTTGGCAGCAATGAACACTGAAGCTTTCTTT.

The CDR3 spells CSVEEDRDHEQYF. In nucleotides, the CDR3 is TGCAGCGTTGAAGAGGACAGGGACCACGAGCAGTACTTC. The rearrangement links TRBV29-1 to TRBJ2-7, with TRBD1 matching 8 bases. The CDR3 is made up of 13 amino acids. V dropped 0 bases and J dropped 5; count of bases not matched to a gene: 3. Germline values: CDR1 SQVTM, CDR2 ANQGSEA.

The V and J genes are TRBV6-1 and TRBJ1-4; 7 bases agree with TRBD1. Germline CDR1 reads MNHNS; CDR2 reads SASEGT. This CDR3 comprises 16 residues. Unmatched junction bases numbered 7, after V lost 1 base and J lost 5 bases. The CDR3 DNA sequence: TGTGCCAGCAGTGAAGTAGACAGGGCCGAGAATGAAAAACTGTTTTTT. Translating it yields CASSEVDRAENEKLFF.

CDR3 coding DNA: TGTGCCAGCAGCTTGGGAGAACCAGTCGGCTCCTACGAGCAGTACTTC. This sequence encodes CASSLGEPVGSYEQYF. The rearrangement links TRBV13 to TRBJ2-7, with D perhaps matching TRBD2 (5 bases). Trimming cost V 3 bases and J 0 bases, with 15 bases left between them. Germline V gene sequence: CDR1 PRHDT, CDR2 FYEKMQ (reference sequence). CDR3 length equals 16 residues.

V and J are TRBV27 and TRBJ2-4; possibly TRBD2 for D (5 bases). This CDR3 has 16 residues. Germline lookup yields CDR1 MNHEY and CDR2 SMNVEV (reference sequence). With 2 bases removed from V and 0 bases from J, the gap between germline ends came to 11 bases. The CDR3 DNA follows: TGTGCCAGCAGTTTAAGTCGGGGAACAGCCAAAAACATTCAGTACTTC. Its translation is CASSLSRGTAKNIQYF.